This TCR beta chain was captured in a study of CD8 T cell repertoires and HIV-1 epitope variants. Study at large: T cells were stimulated with Twenty-five Gag and Nef peptides separately. Study conclusions and caveats: No clonotypes responded to the TAALDMSHF plasma variant; 4 or 5 recognized KF9, one HW9.

Profiled with immunoSEQ multiplex PCR; TCRdb holds only in-frame clones, not every one. The sample includes around 5,200 clones, about 60% seen only once; the top ten take roughly 40%. For this clone: Antigen unknown.

The germline gives CDR1 SGHAT, CDR2 FQNNGV. This CDR3 contains 16 residues. V was cut by 2 bases and J by 6 bases, with 17 bases left in between. Sequencing was carried out using cultured CD8+ T cells derived from PBMCs. This chain links TRBV11-2 with TRBJ2-1; possibly TRBD1 or TRBD2 for D (5 bases each). This receptor was taken from a male donor with HIV. As DNA, the CDR3 is TGTGCCAGCAGCTTACGGGACGGTTCCTCAAGCAATGAGCAGTTCTTC. This translates into CASSLRDGSSSNEQFF.